Reported below is one T cell receptor (beta chain). Its antigen is unknown. This specimen belongs to a study of cytomegalovirus exposure and HLA in healthy donors. Findings and limits, study-wide: Fewer N-insertions than the roughly 670-donor mean were reportedly shown by an Asian-associated ancestry cluster in a later analysis.

PCR amplification relied on 60 Vbeta primers (plus 13 Jbeta primers). Profiled with immunoSEQ multiplex PCR; TCRdb holds only in-frame clones, not every one. Counted here are some 96,000 clones, 76% occurring once; the ten biggest clones make up approximately 2%. The CDR3 runs 16 residues. The V end lost 4 bases, the J end lost 3 bases, and 20 bases lay between the germline ends. Germline lookup yields CDR1 SGHRS and CDR2 YFSETQ. The chain uses TRBV5-1 and TRBJ2-7; a weak D match, TRBD2 (6 bases). Sample: PBMCs. The source is a man between 35 and 55 years old in good health and CMV-seronegative. The CDR3, as DNA: TGCGCCAGCAGCCCCCCAAGAGCGGGCGAGATCTACGAGCAGTACTTC. It translates to CASSPPRAGEIYEQYF.